This T cell receptor (beta chain) was retrieved from a study of T cells after yellow fever vaccination (dated by TCRdb to 2018 to 2020). Background for the entire study: Libraries from fractions with low cell numbers were prepared with the SMART-Seq v4 Ultra Low Input RNA kit. Blood samples were taken at several timepoints before and after primary and secondary immunization, and bulk PBMC replicates and cell subsets were isolated. Two healthy male donors, one aged 18 to 30 and one aged 30 to 40 years, made up the cohort. To follow T-cell clones before and after primary and booster YFV17D yellow fever vaccination, bulk TCR alpha and beta repertoires were sequenced over time.

Broad study findings and their caveats: After the booster, most of the clones that had expanded following primary vaccination were detected again (just under 97% of CD4 and more than 85% of CD8), which suggests that memory was broadly maintained. Compared with the primary T-cell response, the secondary T-cell response was weaker but faster, peaking on day 5 rather than day 15. A small share of clonotypes was detected in both CD4 and CD8 compartments, with the overlap likely arising from convergent recombination. The study included only a couple of donors, which limits how far the findings can be generalized. FACS-sorted repertoires could contain abundant contaminating clonotypes from the bulk population, so computational filtering was required.

A word on this clonotype: The specificity of this receptor is unknown. Base quality data are lacking; no much larger clone is found one base away.

Read against the paper, the sample's treatment or condition label means: live attenuated yellow fever vaccine strain. A standard Ficoll-Paque protocol was used to isolate PBMCs from peripheral blood. Dynabeads CD4 and CD8 positive selection kits were used to isolate the CD4 and CD8 T-cell fractions. TriZol was used to extract RNA from bulk PBMCs, from CD4 and CD8 fractions, and from dextramer-positive and dextramer-negative fractions. Sequencing was performed on an Illumina NovaSeq 6000. Synthesis of TCR cDNA relied on 5'RACE template switching, a step that introduced a universal primer site along with unique molecular identifiers. cDNA synthesis was primed from both the TCR alpha and TCR beta constant segments. Libraries were amplified in two PCR steps, with sample barcodes and sequencing adapters added in the second step. Libraries were sequenced on Illumina HiSeq 2500 (2x100 bp) or NovaSeq (2x150 bp). Turning to the authors' computational methods: Demultiplexing of reads and collapsing into UMI consensus sequences were performed with MIGEC, and V(D)J alignment was carried out with MiXCR. Clonotypes responding to the vaccine were identified with edgeR on replicate PBMC samples, with the criteria of FDR below 0.01 and a log2 fold change above 5 up to day 15. Bulk clonotypes were assigned CD4 or CD8 identity according to which sequenced CD4 or CD8 repertoire held them at higher abundance. TCRdb cleaned the public reads at Q25 with fastp, built clones with MiXCR and kept in-frame beta chains. Each entry is one CDR3 protein sequence, shown with its most common DNA and genes. In this record, the V and J calls reflect TCRdb's handling and not the investigators' own analysis. The sample includes more than 95,000 distinct CDR3 sequences, with almost 9% observed a single time. Jointly, the top ten make up approximately 37% of the sample.

The sequences come from CD8+ T cells sorted from PBMCs, collected on the day of the yellow fever booster vaccination. The receptor comes from a man aged 18 to 30 who received the YFV17D yellow fever vaccine.

Here the CDR3 is given as CASSPRDSTSWAQYF. The nucleotide sequence reads as follows: TGCGCCAGCAGCCCCCGGGACTCCACCAGTTGGGCCCAGTACTTC. Recombination joined TRBV4-1 with TRBJ2-5, with TRBD2 tentatively as D gene (6 bases match). Deletion took 4 bases off V and 9 bases off J, with a span of 21 bases between the germline ends. The CDR3 spans 15 residues, from the cysteine through the phenylalanine. CDR3 DNA is the only sequence kept; it has 45 bases, read in frame from the first base. From a lookup of the germline V gene, CDR1 and CDR2 are MGHRA and YSYEKL.